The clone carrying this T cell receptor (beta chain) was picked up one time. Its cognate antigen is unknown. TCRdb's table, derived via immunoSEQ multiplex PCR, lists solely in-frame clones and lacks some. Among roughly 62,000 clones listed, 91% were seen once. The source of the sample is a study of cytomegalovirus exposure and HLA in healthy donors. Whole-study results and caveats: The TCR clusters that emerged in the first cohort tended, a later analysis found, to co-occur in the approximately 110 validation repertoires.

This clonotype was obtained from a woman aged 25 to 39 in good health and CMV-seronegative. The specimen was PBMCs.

The chain's CDR3 is CASSKNFGADTSTDTQYF. The CDR3 DNA reads TGTGCCAGCAGCAAAAACTTTGGGGCGGATACTAGCACAGATACGCAGTATTTT. The chain is built from TRBV7-2 and TRBJ2-3; D perhaps matches TRBD1 (5 bases). This CDR3 region has 18 residues. Trimming stripped 5 bases from V and 0 bases from J, with 21 bases between. The germline CDR1 and CDR2 sequences are SGHTA and FQGNSA.